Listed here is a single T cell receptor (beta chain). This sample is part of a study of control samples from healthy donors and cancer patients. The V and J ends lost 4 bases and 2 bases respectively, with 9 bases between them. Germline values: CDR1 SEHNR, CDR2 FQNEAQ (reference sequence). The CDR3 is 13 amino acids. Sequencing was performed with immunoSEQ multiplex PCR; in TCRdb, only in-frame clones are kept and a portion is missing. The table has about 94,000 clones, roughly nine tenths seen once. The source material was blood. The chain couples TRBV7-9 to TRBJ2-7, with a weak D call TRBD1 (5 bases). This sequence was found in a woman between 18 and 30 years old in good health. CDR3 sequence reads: CASSSKDTYEQYF. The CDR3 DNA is TGTGCCAGCAGCTCGAAGGACACCTACGAGCAGTACTTC.